The clone carrying this TCR beta chain has a handful of counts. This entry belongs to a study of blood T cell repertoires in COVID-19. This CDR3 has 16 amino acids. V lost 3 bases to trimming and J lost 4 bases; unmatched junction nucleotides: 7. Germline-derived CDR1 and CDR2 are MNHNS and SASEGT. This table comes from immunoSEQ multiplex PCR, and its TCRdb copy is limited to in-frame clones, with some not included. The table has about 160,000 clones, 85% seen once; the top ten hold roughly 1%. The gene calls are TRBV6-1 and TRBJ2-7; 12 bases map to TRBD2. Specimen: peripheral blood. The TCR comes from a middle-aged man with acute or convalescent COVID-19. The CDR3 nucleotides read TGTGCCAGCAGTGAGTACTGGACTAGCGGGAAATACGAGCAGTACTTC. This translates into CASSEYWTSGKYEQYF.